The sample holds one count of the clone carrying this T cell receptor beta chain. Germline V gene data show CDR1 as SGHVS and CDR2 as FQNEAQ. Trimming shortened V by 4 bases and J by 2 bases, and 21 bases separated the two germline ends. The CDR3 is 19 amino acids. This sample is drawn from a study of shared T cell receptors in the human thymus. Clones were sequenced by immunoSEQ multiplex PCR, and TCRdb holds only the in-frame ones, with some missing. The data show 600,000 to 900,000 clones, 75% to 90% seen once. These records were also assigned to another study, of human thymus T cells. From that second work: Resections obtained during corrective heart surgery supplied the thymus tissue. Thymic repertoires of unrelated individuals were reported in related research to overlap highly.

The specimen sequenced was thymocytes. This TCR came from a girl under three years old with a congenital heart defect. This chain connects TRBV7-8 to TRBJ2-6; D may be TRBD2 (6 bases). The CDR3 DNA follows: TGTGCCAGCAGCTCCTCGCGGGGCGGGAAGGTAACTGGGGCCAACGTCCTGACTTTC. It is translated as CASSSSRGGKVTGANVLTF.